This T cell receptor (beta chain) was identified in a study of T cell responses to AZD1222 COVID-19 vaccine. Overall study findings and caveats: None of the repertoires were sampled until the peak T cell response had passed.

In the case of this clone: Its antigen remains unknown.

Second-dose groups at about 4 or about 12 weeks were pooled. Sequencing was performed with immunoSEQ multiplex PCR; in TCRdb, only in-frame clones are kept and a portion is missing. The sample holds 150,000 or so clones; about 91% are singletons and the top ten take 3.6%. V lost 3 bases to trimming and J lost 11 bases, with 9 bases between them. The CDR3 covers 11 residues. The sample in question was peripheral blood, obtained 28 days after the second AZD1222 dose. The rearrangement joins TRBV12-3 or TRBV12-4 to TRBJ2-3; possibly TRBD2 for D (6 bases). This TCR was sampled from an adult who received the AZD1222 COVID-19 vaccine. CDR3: CASSFSGVQYF. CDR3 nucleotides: TGTGCCAGCAGTTTTTCGGGGGTGCAGTATTTT.